This T cell receptor (beta chain) is from a study of blood T cells in healthy people across ages. Study-level results: Estimates of diversity drawn from one million T cells were considered underestimates.

Primers used in a second PCR of roughly 6 to 12 cycles were a sample-barcoded 5' primer and a J-beta primer mix. TCRdb ran MiXCR on the 5' RACE reads and lists one entry per CDR3 protein. The table has approximately 1,700,000 distinct CDR3 sequences, about 39% seen once; the top ten hold 23%. Donation came from healthy Caucasian individuals in Russia who were aged roughly 6 to 95. The study isolated at least 6.5 million PBMCs from each sample. Trimming removed 5 bases from V and 2 bases from J; junction bases left unmatched: 10. CDR3 length equals 16 residues. In germline, CDR1 is PRHDT, CDR2 FYEKMQ (reference sequence). In the case of this clonotype: The antigen is unknown.

This receptor was identified in a human donor in good health. The material sequenced was blood. The rearrangement links TRBV13 to TRBJ1-1, with 8 bases aligning to TRBD1. CDR3 DNA: TGTGCCAGCAGCCACGGCCCCGGACAGGGAAACACTGAAGCTTTCTTT. Its protein is CASSHGPGQGNTEAFF. The whole variable domain, filled in from reference TRBV13 and TRBJ1-1, reads AAGVIQSPRHLIKEKRETATLKCYPIPRHDTVYWYQQGPGQDPQFLISFYEKMQSDKGSIPDRFSAQQFSDYHSELNMSSLELGDSALYFCASSHGPGQGNTEAFFGQGTRLTVV.